This T cell receptor beta chain was observed in a study of Ad26.COV2.S vaccination and SARS-CoV-2 variants. Generated by immunoSEQ multiplex PCR, the TCRdb table keeps only in-frame clones and is missing some. The sample includes over 200,000 clones, 70% to 90% seen only once; the top ten take approximately 12%. The treatment: around 19 received Ad26.COV2.S at low or high dose, single or two shots; about 5 received placebo; per-sample allocation not given. After the first vaccine or placebo injection, samples were drawn on day 63. In regard to this clone: No antigen is known for it.

Trimming stripped 2 bases from V and 2 bases from J, with 13 bases between. The germline V gene has CDR1 MNHNS and CDR2 SASEGT. The CDR3 spans 15 residues. General study findings and limits: A substantial breadth of spike-specific CD8+ and CD4+ T cell responses after vaccination has been reported. The TCR-based breadth and depth measures might underestimate overall T cell responses.

The rearrangement links TRBV6-1 to TRBJ2-7, with D hard to call. This TCR came from a person aged 18 to 65 who received the Ad26.COV2.S COVID-19 vaccine or a placebo. Sample: peripheral blood, taken in a trial of Ad26.COV2.S vaccine versus placebo. The CDR3 coding sequence is TGTGCCAGCAGTGAAAGGAGAAGGCAGACCTACGAGCAGTACTTC. It codes for CASSERRRQTYEQYF.